This is a list of T cell receptor beta chains from one sample in a study of blood T cell repertoires in COVID-19. Profiling relied on immunoSEQ multiplex PCR, and the TCRdb table lists in-frame clones only, not all of them. The sample has 250,000 to 300,000 clones; 88% are singletons. The sample taken for sequencing was peripheral blood. Receptors were obtained from a woman in her twenties or thirties with acute or convalescent COVID-19. Each CDR3 is given with its conserved first and last residue. D genes are given only for firm matches. Expanded clones get a size class; other rows say once, few or many, or leave the size out.

cdr3_nt cdr3_aa v_call d_call j_call clone_size
TGTGCCAGCAGTCGAGCCGGGACTTCTGAGAACACCGGGGAGCTGTTTTTT CASSRAGTSENTGELFF TRBV7-9 - TRBJ2-2 -
TGTGCCAGCTCACCACCGTCGGGACTCCTCCACACCGGGGAGCTGTTTTTT CASSPPSGLLHTGELFF TRBV18 - TRBJ2-2 once
TGTGCCAGCAGCTTGCCGGGGACTAGCGGGAGGGAACAGTTCTTC CASSLPGTSGREQFF TRBV5-4 TRBD2 TRBJ2-1 -
TGTGCCAGCAGGACGAGGGGGTTAAATCAGCCCCAGCATTTT CASRTRGLNQPQHF TRBV6-5 - TRBJ1-5 -
TGTGCCAGCAGCAAAAGGGGGACAGGGAGCACAGATACGCAGTATTTT CASSKRGTGSTDTQYF TRBV7-9 TRBD1 TRBJ2-3 -
TGTGCCAGCAGTGACCGGGGAAGCTCCTATAATTCACCCCTCCACTTT CASSDRGSSYNSPLHF TRBV6-1 - TRBJ1-6 -
TGTGCCAGCAGCCTCACAGGGTATGGCGAGCAGTACTTC CASSLTGYGEQYF TRBV7-9 - TRBJ2-7 once
TGTGCCAGCAGTGAAGGGACAGGGAGTGAAAAACTGTTTTTT CASSEGTGSEKLFF TRBV6-1 TRBD1 TRBJ1-4 -
TGTGCCAGCAGTTACTCGATAGGGGTTAGCTACACCTTC CASSYSIGVSYTF TRBV6-6 - TRBJ1-2 once
TGTGCCTGGAGTGTACTAAGAGGGCTTTCACGGGAGACCCAGTACTTC CAWSVLRGLSRETQYF TRBV30 - TRBJ2-5 -
TGTGCCAGCAGCGGAGGGACTAGCGGGGCCTACAATGAGCAGTTCTTC CASSGGTSGAYNEQFF TRBV5-8 TRBD2 TRBJ2-1 -
TGTGCCAGCAGCTTGTTCGTACGCTCGGGCAATGAGCAGTTCTTC CASSLFVRSGNEQFF TRBV5-4 - TRBJ2-1 -
TGTGCCAGCAGCTTCCAGGAGGGCTTTAATTCACCCCTCCACTTT CASSFQEGFNSPLHF TRBV5-5 - TRBJ1-6 -
TGTGCTAGTGGTTTGGTAAACAGGGTCTACGAGCAGTACTTC CASGLVNRVYEQYF TRBV12-5 - TRBJ2-7 -
TGTGCCAGCAGTCCCCTGTACCAAGAGACCCAGTACTTC CASSPLYQETQYF TRBV27 - TRBJ2-5 -
TGTGCCAGCAGCCAGCGACTAGCGGGAGAAACCGGGGAGCTGTTTTTT CASSQRLAGETGELFF TRBV3-1/TRBV3-2 TRBD2 TRBJ2-2 -
TGTGCCAGCAGCGATCCTCTGAAGGGACTGAACACCGGGGAGCTGTTTTTT CASSDPLKGLNTGELFF TRBV7-9 - TRBJ2-2 -
TGCAGCGTTGCGAACGGGGGTAGCGGGAGCTCCTACGAGCAGTACTTC CSVANGGSGSSYEQYF TRBV29-1 TRBD2 TRBJ2-7 -
TGTGCCACAAGTGCGGGAGCCCCGGGGGAGCAGTTCTTC CATSAGAPGEQFF TRBV19 TRBD2 TRBJ2-1 -
TGCAGCGTCGGCGGTCACAGGAGTCAAGAGACCCAGTACTTC CSVGGHRSQETQYF TRBV29-1 - TRBJ2-5 once
TGCAGCGCTGATTCGACAGGGAGACGCAGGTATTTT CSADSTGRRRYF TRBV29-1 TRBD1 TRBJ2-3 -
TGTGCCAGCTCACCATTGACAGGGGGCTCCTACAATGAGCAGTTCTTC CASSPLTGGSYNEQFF TRBV18 TRBD1 TRBJ2-1 -
TGTGCCAGCAGCTTGACTAGACTAGCGGGAGGGGGCAATGAGCAGTTCTTC CASSLTRLAGGGNEQFF TRBV5-4 TRBD2 TRBJ2-1 -
TGTGCCAGCAGCCGGACAGGGGGTTCCAAACTGTTTTTT CASSRTGGSKLFF TRBV12-3/TRBV12-4 TRBD1 TRBJ1-4 -
TGCAGCGTTGAAGAGGGCTTCGCTCAGCCCCAGCATTTT CSVEEGFAQPQHF TRBV29-1 - TRBJ1-5 -
TGTGCCAGCAGCTTGATGGGACAGGCTAACTATGGCTACACCTTC CASSLMGQANYGYTF TRBV5-4 TRBD1 TRBJ1-2 -
TGTGCCAGCAGCTCCCGCGGAGGTGGCGACAATCAGCCCCAGCATTTT CASSSRGGGDNQPQHF TRBV13 - TRBJ1-5 -
TGTGCCACCCAGACAGAGAACACCGGGGAGCTGTTTTTT CATQTENTGELFF TRBV6-5 - TRBJ2-2 -
TGTGCCAGCAGCAAAAATAGACAGGGAAACACCATATATTTT CASSKNRQGNTIYF TRBV21-1 - TRBJ1-3 -
TGCAGTGCTAGTATGTCGGACAGGGTTCGGGGCTACACCTTC CSASMSDRVRGYTF TRBV20-1 TRBD1 TRBJ1-2 -
TGTGCCAGCAGTCCTCGACTAGACACCGGGGAGCTGTTTTTT CASSPRLDTGELFF TRBV6-5 - TRBJ2-2 -
TGTGCCAGCAGCATACAGAGGGTAGCAACTAATGAAAAACTGTTTTTT CASSIQRVATNEKLFF TRBV5-6 - TRBJ1-4 -
TGTGCCAGCAGCTTAGCGACCAGGGGTGGTGAGCAGTTCTTC CASSLATRGGEQFF TRBV11-1 - TRBJ2-1 -
TGTGCCAGCAGTGACGAGTTTCCTAATGAAAAACTGTTTTTT CASSDEFPNEKLFF TRBV6-4 - TRBJ1-4 few
TGTGCCAGCAGCTTTAGCCCTAGCGGGAGTTATGAGCAGTTCTTC CASSFSPSGSYEQFF TRBV9 TRBD2 TRBJ2-1 -
TGCGCCAGCAGCTTGGTTAGCGGGAGGACAGATACGCAGTATTTT CASSLVSGRTDTQYF TRBV5-1 TRBD2 TRBJ2-3 -
TGTGCCAGTAGTCCGGGGGGGTCCGGACAAGAGACCCAGTACTTC CASSPGGSGQETQYF TRBV19 TRBD2 TRBJ2-5 once
TGTGCCAGCAGCTTGGCCAGGGGACAGGGTGAAAAACTGTTTTTT CASSLARGQGEKLFF TRBV5-4 TRBD1 TRBJ1-4 -
TGTGCCACCATGGCCCCGAACACCGGGGAGCTGTTTTTT CATMAPNTGELFF TRBV24-1 - TRBJ2-2 -
TGTGCTTTGGAGCGGGATCACTACAATGAGCAGTTCTTC CALERDHYNEQFF TRBV7-9 TRBD2 TRBJ2-1 -
TGTGCCAGTAGCAAGGGGGCCCCCGGAACGATTAGCTACAATGAGCAGTTCTTC CASSKGAPGTISYNEQFF TRBV19 TRBD1 TRBJ2-1 -
TGTGCCAGCAGCCAACACCCTCTACCGACTAGCGGGAAAGACAATGAGCAGTTCTTC CASSQHPLPTSGKDNEQFF TRBV4-2 TRBD2 TRBJ2-1 -
TGTGCCAGCAGTCAGGGGGCCTCTAATTCACCCCTCCACTTT CASSQGASNSPLHF TRBV6-5 TRBD1 TRBJ1-6 -
TGCGCCAGCAGCCAAACTTCTACTAGCTCCTACGAGCAGTACTTC CASSQTSTSSYEQYF TRBV4-3 - TRBJ2-7 -
TGTGCCAGCAGCTCCCGGACTAGCGGGACCAACACCGGGGAGCTGTTTTTT CASSSRTSGTNTGELFF TRBV13 TRBD2 TRBJ2-2 -
TGTGCCAGCAGCTTACCCGGGACTACGAACACCGGGGAGCTGTTTTTT CASSLPGTTNTGELFF TRBV5-4 TRBD2 TRBJ2-2 -
TGTGCCAGCAGCCCCTTCGTTAGCGGGAGCTCCTACAATGAGCAGTTCTTC CASSPFVSGSSYNEQFF TRBV3-1/TRBV3-2 TRBD2 TRBJ2-1 -
TGCGCCAGCAGCTTGGGCTTGCGGGACTCTGGGGCCAACGTCCTGACTTTC CASSLGLRDSGANVLTF TRBV5-1 - TRBJ2-6 -
TGCGCCAGCAGCCAAACCAGTGAGGGCGAGCAGTACTTC CASSQTSEGEQYF TRBV4-3 - TRBJ2-7 -
TGTGCTAGTGGTTTGGTAAGGGCTAGCGGGCTCAAAGTAGACACCGGGGAGCTGTTTTTT CASGLVRASGLKVDTGELFF TRBV12-5 TRBD2 TRBJ2-2 -
TGTGCCAGCAGTTACTCAGGGGTCTCTGGAAACACCATATATTTT CASSYSGVSGNTIYF TRBV6-6 - TRBJ1-3 -
TGTGCCAGCGCCCTGGCCGACAGGGAAGATAATTCACCCCTCCACTTT CASALADREDNSPLHF TRBV5-6 TRBD1 TRBJ1-6 -
TGCGCCAGCAGCCAAGGACTAGCGGCTTCCACCTACAATGAGCAGTTCTTC CASSQGLAASTYNEQFF TRBV4-1 TRBD2 TRBJ2-1 -
TGTGCCAGCAGCTTAGAAGGGCGGCGGAGACTAACTAACCAAGAGACCCAGTACTTC CASSLEGRRRLTNQETQYF TRBV11-3 - TRBJ2-5 -
TGTGCCAGCAAACCGAACCCCCCGGGACAGGAAGCTTTCTTT CASKPNPPGQEAFF TRBV25-1 TRBD1 TRBJ1-1 -
TGTGCCAGCAGGCGGGACTTTGCGAACACCGGGGAGCTGTTTTTT CASRRDFANTGELFF TRBV27 - TRBJ2-2 -
TGTGCCAGTAGCCAAGGGGATGAGCAGTTCTTC CASSQGDEQFF TRBV19 - TRBJ2-1 -
TGCGCCAGCAGCCAAGGGCGTGGCGGCGGGGGGGCCCACGGCTACACCTTC CASSQGRGGGGAHGYTF TRBV4-3 - TRBJ1-2 -
TGTGCCAGCAGTGAGTCAGGGATGTACAATCAGCCCCAGCATTTT CASSESGMYNQPQHF TRBV2 - TRBJ1-5 -
TGTGCCAGCAGCTTAGCGGGAGGGCCCCCATTCTTACCCCAGTACTTC CASSLAGGPPFLPQYF TRBV6-2/TRBV6-3 TRBD2 TRBJ2-4 once